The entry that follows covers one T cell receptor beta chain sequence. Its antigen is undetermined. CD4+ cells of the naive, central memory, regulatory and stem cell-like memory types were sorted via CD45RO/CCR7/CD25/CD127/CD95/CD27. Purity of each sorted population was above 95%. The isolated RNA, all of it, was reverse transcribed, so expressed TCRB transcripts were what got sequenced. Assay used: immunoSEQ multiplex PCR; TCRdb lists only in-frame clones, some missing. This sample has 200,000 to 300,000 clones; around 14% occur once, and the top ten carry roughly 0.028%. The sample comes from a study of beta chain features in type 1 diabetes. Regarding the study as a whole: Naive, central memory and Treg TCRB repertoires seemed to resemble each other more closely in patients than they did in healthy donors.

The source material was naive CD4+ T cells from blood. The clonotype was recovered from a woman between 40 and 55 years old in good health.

CDR3 in amino acids: CASSWELAGGREQFF. CDR3 DNA sequence: TGTGCCAGCAGCTGGGAGCTAGCGGGGGGGCGTGAGCAGTTCTTC. The chain employs TRBV7-2 and TRBJ2-1; 12 nucleotides match TRBD2. V shed 4 bases and J 9 bases; nucleotides not matched to a gene: 7. CDR3 size: 15 residues. Germline-derived CDR1 and CDR2 are SGHTA and FQGNSA.